This T cell receptor (beta chain) was retrieved from a study of T-cell reconstitution after alpha-beta-depleted transplantation in children. This sample's TCRbeta library carried unique molecular identifier barcodes. Each CDR3 protein is one row after TCRdb ran MiXCR on the PCR reads. Among some 120,000 distinct CDR3 sequences, around 10% were seen once, and the ten largest hold under 40%. The germline gives CDR1 SNHLY, CDR2 FYNNEI. V lost 4 bases to trimming and J lost 2 bases, with 9 bases between them. The CDR3 sequence is 14 residues long. This clonotype was picked up a small number of times. The receptor was isolated from a boy aged 2 to 10 with acute lymphoblastic leukemia, due to receive a stem cell transplant. This specimen consisted of PBMCs, obtained before TCRalphabeta/CD19-depleted stem cell transplant. The chain joins TRBV2 to TRBJ1-5; D gene uncertain. The CDR3, as DNA: TGTGCCAGCAGTGTTCATGGAGGCAATCAGCCCCAGCATTTT. It codes for CASSVHGGNQPQHF.